These 15 T cell receptor beta chains were all obtained from the same sample, sequenced in a study of T cell changes during pregnancy in multiple sclerosis. The repertoire was sequenced with immunoSEQ multiplex PCR; TCRdb's copy has only in-frame clones and lacks some. In the table there are approximately 60,000 clones, 90% of which are singletons. The starting material was peripheral blood, obtained in the third trimester of pregnancy. Receptor source: a female donor in good health, enrolled as a control in a pregnancy study.

V usage is TRBV5-8 and J usage is TRBJ1-2; tentative D call: TRBD1 (6 bases). Germline V gene sequence: CDR1 SGHTS, CDR2 YDEGEE. The CDR3 is 16 residues long. The V end lost 6 bases, the J end lost 3 bases, and 21 bases lay between the germline ends. The chain's CDR3 is CASNNLPPGGYYGYTF. CDR3 nucleotides: TGTGCCAGCAACAATTTACCCCCGGGGGGCTACTATGGCTACACCTTC. The full variable domain, completed using reference TRBV5-8 and TRBJ1-2, is EAGVTQSPTHLIKTRGQQATLRCSPISGHTSVYWYQQALGLGLQFLLWYDEGEERNRGNFPPRFSGRQFPNYSSELNVNALELEDSALYLCASNNLPPGGYYGYTFGSGTRLTVV.

The V and J genes are TRBV6-6 and TRBJ1-5; a possible D gene is TRBD1 (5 bases). Trimming removed 8 bases from V and 2 bases from J, with 16 bases in between. From germline, CDR1 is MNHNY and CDR2 SVGAGI (reference sequence). The CDR3 length is 15 residues. The CDR3 protein is CASLIGAGGNQPQHF. In DNA form, the CDR3 reads TGTGCCAGCCTCATCGGGGCGGGAGGCAATCAGCCCCAGCATTTT.

V is TRBV5-1 and J is TRBJ1-1; D is unresolved. V lost 0 bases and J lost 6, with 12 bases in between. From germline, CDR1 is SGHRS and CDR2 YFSETQ. The CDR3 extends over 14 amino acids. DNA for the CDR3: TGCGCCAGCAGCTTGGGACCGGGAGTGGCTGAAGCTTTCTTT. Translated: CASSLGPGVAEAFF.

The chain combines TRBV11-1 with TRBJ1-1; D is undetermined. The germline CDR1 and CDR2 sequences are SGHAT and FQDESV (reference sequence). This CDR3 has 14 residues. V lost 4 bases and J 4 bases, leaving 13 bases between the germline ends. CDR3 sequence (DNA): TGTGCCAGCAGCTCAGGCGCGAGCCGCACTGAAGCTTTCTTT. As protein: CASSSGASRTEAFF.

The V and J genes are TRBV29-1 and TRBJ2-1; TRBD2 aligns across 9 bases. With V trimmed by 6 bases and J by 9 bases, 9 bases remained unmatched. Germline-derived CDR1 and CDR2 are SQVTM and ANQGSEA. This CDR3 contains 13 residues. Here the CDR3 reads CSVDGAGGVEQFF. The DNA of the CDR3 is TGCAGCGTGGACGGGGCGGGGGGGGTTGAGCAGTTCTTC.

The CDR3 DNA is TGTGCCAGCAGCCCTACAGACCAAGAGACCCAGTACTTC. It translates to CASSPTDQETQYF. The chain has TRBV7-8 and TRBJ2-5; D gene ambiguous. The germline V gene has CDR1 SGHVS and CDR2 FQNEAQ. This CDR3 is 13 amino acids long. Trimming took 5 bases from V and 0 from J, leaving 7 bases between them.

V gene TRBV7-6 combines with J gene TRBJ1-4; TRBD1 matches 9 bases. This CDR3 has 14 residues. V trimming: 4 bases; J trimming: 8 bases; junction bases outside the gene matches: 5. CDR1 SGHVS and CDR2 FNYEAQ come from the germline V gene. This chain's CDR3 is CASSSGQGWEKLFF. CDR3 nucleotide sequence: TGTGCCAGCAGCTCAGGACAGGGGTGGGAAAAACTGTTTTTT.

The chain recombines TRBV5-5 with TRBJ2-1; 9 positions agree with TRBD1. This CDR3 is built from 15 residues. Germline-derived CDR1 and CDR2 are SGHKS and YYEKEE (reference sequence). Germline trimming cut 3 bases from V and 8 bases from J; bases unmatched to any gene: 9. As DNA, the CDR3 is TGTGCCAGCAGCTCCCGACAGGGGGGGCGAGATGAGCAGTTCTTC. It is translated as CASSSRQGGRDEQFF.

This clone turned up a few times. This chain joins TRBV7-2 and TRBJ2-2; 7 positions match TRBD2. The CDR3 totals 16 residues. Germline V gene lookup returns CDR1 SGHTA and CDR2 FQGNSA. Losses at the gene ends were 7 bases for V and 7 bases for J; bases not matched to a gene: 15. Here the CDR3 DNA reads TGTGCCAGCACCCTCTTTGGGGGGAGGGCCAGCGGGGAGCTGTTTTTT. Translation gives CASTLFGGRASGELFF.

The chain joins TRBV4-3 to TRBJ2-3; 8 bases are shared with TRBD2. This CDR3 is 15 amino acids long. Per the germline V gene, CDR1 is LGHNA and CDR2 is YSLEER. With V trimmed by 1 base and J by 4 bases, 4 bases remained unmatched. CDR3 sequence: CASSQGLAGSDTQYF. The CDR3 bases are TGCGCCAGCAGCCAAGGATTAGCGGGGTCAGATACGCAGTATTTT.

The chain uses TRBV11-3 and TRBJ2-3, with TRBD2 identical over 10 bases. The CDR3 is 16 amino acids. The germline gives CDR1 SGHNT, CDR2 YENEEA. After removal of 3 bases from V and 6 bases from J, the junction contained 9 bases not matched to a gene. The CDR3 region is CASSFYLAGAGDTQYF. Here the CDR3 DNA reads TGTGCCAGCAGCTTTTACCTAGCGGGGGCTGGGGATACGCAGTATTTT.

The chain uses TRBV5-1 and TRBJ1-1, with a possible D match to TRBD1 (5 bases). The CDR3 length is 14 residues. The ends were cut back, 4 bases at V and 8 bases at J, with 18 bases in the middle. CDR1 is SGHRS, CDR2 YFSETQ, per germline. The DNA of the CDR3 is TGCGCCAGCAGCGCCGACCCGGGACTTGCCGAAGCTTTCTTT. Its translation is CASSADPGLAEAFF.

The chain combines TRBV19 with TRBJ1-1, with D possibly TRBD1 on 6 matching bases. The V and J ends lost 4 bases and 5 bases respectively, with 17 bases between them. The CDR3 runs 15 residues. Per the germline V gene, CDR1 is LNHDA and CDR2 is SQIVND (reference sequence). CDR3 nucleotide sequence: TGTGCCAGTAGTACCTCGTGGGGAGGGGGGACTGAAGCTTTCTTT. This sequence encodes CASSTSWGGGTEAFF. Complete variable domain (other parts from reference TRBV19 and TRBJ1-1): DGGITQSPKYLFRKEGQNVTLSCEQNLNHDAMYWYRQDPGQGLRLIYYSQIVNDFQKGDIAEGYSVSREKKESFPLTVTSAQKNPTAFYLCASSTSWGGGTEAFFGQGTRLTVV.

This chain joins TRBV7-9 and TRBJ2-1; D is unresolved. This CDR3 is built from 12 residues. Trimming stripped 8 bases from V and 0 bases from J, with 5 bases between. Germline V gives CDR1 SEHNR, CDR2 FQNEAQ (reference sequence). The CDR3 sequence is CASWSSYNEQFF. The CDR3 DNA sequence: TGTGCCAGCTGGAGCTCCTACAATGAGCAGTTCTTC. Full variable domain (rest looked up from reference TRBV7-9 and TRBJ2-1): DTGVSQNPRHKITKRGQNVTFRCDPISEHNRLYWYRQTLGQGPEFLTYFQNEAQLEKSRLLSDRFSAERPKGSFSTLEIQRTEQGDSAMYLCASWSSYNEQFFGPGTRLTVL.

The rearrangement links TRBV21-1 to TRBJ2-7; the DNA was not used to check the table's D call, TRBD2. TRBV21-1 is listed as a pseudogene. This CDR3 contains 14 residues. The DNA for the CDR3 is TGTGCCAGCAGCGTAAGCACTTACTCCTACGAGCAGTACTTC. This sequence encodes CASSVSTYSYEQYF.